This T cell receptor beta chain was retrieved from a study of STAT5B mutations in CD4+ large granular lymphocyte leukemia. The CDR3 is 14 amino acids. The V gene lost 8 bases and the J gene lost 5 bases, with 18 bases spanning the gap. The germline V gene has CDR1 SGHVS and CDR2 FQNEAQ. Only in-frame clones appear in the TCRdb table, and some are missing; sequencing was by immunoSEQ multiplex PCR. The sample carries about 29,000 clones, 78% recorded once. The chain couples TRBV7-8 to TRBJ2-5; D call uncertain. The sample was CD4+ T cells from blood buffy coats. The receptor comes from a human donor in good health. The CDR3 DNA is TGTGCCAGCGGCGGAGTGGACCGAAGGGAGACCCAGTACTTC. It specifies CASGGVDRRETQYF. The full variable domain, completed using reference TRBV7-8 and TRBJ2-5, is GAGVSQSPRYKVAKRGQDVALRCDPISGHVSLFWYQQALGQGPEFLTYFQNEAQLDKSGLPSDRFFAERPEGSVSTLKIQRTQQEDSAVYLCASGGVDRRETQYFGPGTRLLVL.